These 15 T cell receptor beta chains were all obtained from the same sample, sequenced in a study of blood T cell repertoires in COVID-19. The repertoire was sequenced with immunoSEQ multiplex PCR; TCRdb's copy has only in-frame clones and lacks some. The sample contains approximately 200,000 clones, 84% of which appear only once. Sequencing input: peripheral blood. These receptors all stem from a woman aged 60 to 75 who had recovered from COVID-19.

This chain joins TRBV15 and TRBJ2-3, with D possibly being TRBD2 (5 bases). Germline assignment: CDR1 LNHNV and CDR2 YYDKDF (reference sequence). The CDR3 length is 14 residues. V lost 0 bases and J 3 bases, leaving 7 bases between the germline ends. The CDR3 DNA sequence: TGTGCCACCAGCAGAGATCGCGGGACAGATACGCAGTATTTT. Translating it yields CATSRDRGTDTQYF.

The rearrangement links TRBV10-3 to TRBJ2-3; D perhaps matches TRBD2 (6 bases). V lost 1 base and J lost 6, with 20 bases in between. This CDR3 is 17 amino acids long. CDR1 and CDR2 from the germline V gene are ENHRY and SYGVKD. CDR3 nucleotides: TGTGCCATCAGTGAGTGGAGGGCCCGCAAAGGATTGGATACGCAGTATTTT. Protein sequence: CAISEWRARKGLDTQYF.

The gene calls are TRBV3-1 (or the pseudogene TRBV3-2) and TRBJ2-1, with TRBD2 as a possible D gene (7 bases). This CDR3 is 17 amino acids long. V was cut by 0 bases and J by 3 bases, with 15 bases left in between. From germline, CDR1 is LGHDT and CDR2 YNNKEL (reference sequence). CDR3 sequence (DNA): TGTGCCAGCAGCCAAGATGAGGGGGGGGCCTACTACAATGAGCAGTTCTTC. Translating it yields CASSQDEGGAYYNEQFF.

The CDR3 region is CASSPGSRSSYGYTF. CDR3 DNA sequence: TGTGCCAGCAGCCCGGGGTCACGGTCCTCCTATGGCTACACCTTC. The chain links TRBV7-2 to TRBJ1-2, with unresolved D. V lost 5 bases and J lost 4, with 17 bases in between. Germline CDR1 is SGHTA and CDR2 is FQGNSA. The CDR3 totals 15 residues. Looking up the rest from reference TRBV7-2 and TRBJ1-2 gives the full variable domain: GAGVSQSPSNKVTEKGKDVELRCDPISGHTALYWYRQSLGQGLEFLIYFQGNSAPDKSGLPSDRFSAERTGGSVSTLTIQRTQQEDSAVYLCASSPGSRSSYGYTFGSGTRLTVV.

This sequence joins TRBV3-1 (or the pseudogene TRBV3-2) and TRBJ1-5, with 9 bases lining up with TRBD1. Unmatched junction bases numbered 5, after V lost 4 bases and J lost 7 bases. The CDR3 loop spans 14 amino acids. Germline V gives CDR1 LGHDT, CDR2 YNNKEL (reference sequence). The CDR3 DNA follows: TGTGCCAGCAGCCCGTGGACAGGGGAGCAGCCCCAGCATTTT. Its protein product is CASSPWTGEQPQHF.

The V gene is TRBV7-8, the J gene TRBJ2-3; weak D call: TRBD2 (7 bases). V was pared by 3 bases and J by 5 bases, with 18 bases between. The CDR3 extends over 16 amino acids. CDR1 and CDR2 from the germline V gene are SGHVS and FQNEAQ. The CDR3 reads CASSFISGGPIDTQYF. DNA for the CDR3: TGTGCCAGCAGCTTCATCTCGGGGGGCCCTATAGATACGCAGTATTTT.

V and J are TRBV2 and TRBJ1-2, with a possible D match to TRBD1 (6 bases). Germline CDR1 and CDR2: SNHLY and FYNNEI. This CDR3 contains 14 residues. The V gene lost 7 bases and the J gene lost 6 bases, with 18 bases spanning the gap. DNA for the CDR3: TGTGCCAGCACACTAGACAGGCACTCTCATGGCTACACCTTC. Encoded protein: CASTLDRHSHGYTF.

This clone was counted only a few times. The V gene is TRBV5-1, the J gene TRBJ1-3; the D gene is possibly TRBD1 (6 bases). The V end lost 2 bases, the J end lost 0 bases, and 9 bases lay between the germline ends. The CDR3 is made up of 15 amino acids. Per germline, CDR1 SGHRS and CDR2 YFSETQ. The CDR3 region is CASSLQTGSGNTIYF. The DNA of the CDR3 is TGCGCCAGCAGCTTACAGACAGGCTCTGGAAACACCATATATTTT.

The J gene is TRBJ2-7, the V gene TRBV7-6, with a possible D match to TRBD1 (5 bases). V shed 5 bases and J shed 2 bases, with 10 bases lying between them. Germline assignment: CDR1 SGHVS and CDR2 FNYEAQ. The CDR3 has 13 residues. CDR3 bases: TGTGCCAGCAGCCGAGACAGAACCTACGAGCAGTACTTC. Residues: CASSRDRTYEQYF.

CDR3 region: CASSLSSGGYYEQYF. CDR3 DNA sequence: TGTGCCAGCAGTTTGTCGAGCGGGGGGTACTACGAGCAGTACTTC. V usage is TRBV27 and J usage is TRBJ2-7; 9 bases line up with TRBD2. With V trimmed by 3 bases and J by 3 bases, 6 bases remained unmatched. CDR1 MNHEY and CDR2 SMNVEV come from the germline V gene (reference sequence). The CDR3 runs 15 residues.

The chain recombines TRBV18 with TRBJ1-5; possibly TRBD1 for D (5 bases). The CDR3 contains 13 residues. V was trimmed by 6 bases and J by 4 bases, leaving 10 bases between them. Germline V gene sequence: CDR1 KGHSH, CDR2 LQKENI. CDR3 in amino acids: CASSGGDNQPQHF. The CDR3 DNA is TGTGCCAGCTCCGGGGGTGATAATCAGCCCCAGCATTTT.

V usage is TRBV3-1 (or the pseudogene TRBV3-2) and J usage is TRBJ1-2; D not resolved. Trimming stripped 4 bases from V and 0 bases from J, with 9 bases between. The CDR3 is 14 amino acids. Per germline, CDR1 LGHDT and CDR2 YNNKEL (reference sequence). CDR3 sequence (DNA): TGTGCCAGCAGCCCCGTGGCAGCTAACTATGGCTACACCTTC. Translation: CASSPVAANYGYTF.

V usage is TRBV11-1 and J usage is TRBJ1-2; 10 bases map to TRBD1. Germline V lookup: CDR1 SGHAT, CDR2 FQDESV (reference sequence). This CDR3 is 13 amino acids long. V lost 3 bases and J lost 6; bases outside the gene matches: 1. The CDR3 DNA reads TGTGCCAGCAGCTTGACAGGGGGCGATGGCTACACCTTC. It is translated as CASSLTGGDGYTF.

The chain employs TRBV7-2 and TRBJ1-5; D gene unclear. V was trimmed by 4 bases and J by 8 bases, leaving 9 bases between them. The CDR3 is made up of 12 amino acids. The germline V gene encodes CDR1 SGHTA and CDR2 FQGNSA. CDR3 coding DNA: TGTGCCAGCAGCTCCCCAGGTGAGCCCCAGCATTTT. Protein product: CASSSPGEPQHF.

This chain joins TRBV9 and TRBJ2-7; 8 positions match TRBD2. Germline V gives CDR1 SGDLS, CDR2 YYNGEE. J lost 2 bases, V lost 5 bases, and 3 bases had no gene match. This CDR3 has 13 residues. In DNA, the CDR3 is TGTGCCAGCAGTCCGGGGGGGCCCTACGAGCAGTACTTC. Amino acids: CASSPGGPYEQYF.